The 21 T cell receptor beta chains below come from one sample, sequenced in a study of blood T cells in healthy people across ages. For the second PCR, which ran for about 7 to 12 cycles, a sample-barcoded 5' primer and a J-beta primer mix were used. TCRdb reanalysed the 5' RACE reads using MiXCR and keeps one entry per CDR3 protein. Of approximately 800,000 distinct CDR3 sequences listed, approximately 24% are singletons. These same records also appear under a second study, on T cells of mothers and their children.

The sequenced sample was blood. The source is a boy aged 10-17 years in good health.

CDR3 nucleotides: TGTGCCACCAGGTGGCCGGACAGGGTCGACGGCTACACCTTC. Translated: CATRWPDRVDGYTF. The chain employs TRBV15 and TRBJ1-2; 8 nucleotides align to TRBD1. The CDR3 is 14 amino acids. The germline V gene has CDR1 LNHNV and CDR2 YYDKDF (reference sequence). The ends lost 6 bases at V and 8 bases at J; junction bases unmatched: 11. Variable domain in full (rest from reference TRBV15 and TRBJ1-2): DAMVIQNPRYQVTQFGKPVTLSCSQTLNHNVMYWYQQKSSQAPKLLFHYYDKDFNNEADTPDNFQSRRPNTSFCFLDIRSPGLGDTAMYLCATRWPDRVDGYTFGSGTRLTVV.

The chain links TRBV30 to TRBJ1-4; D is possibly TRBD1 (6 bases). Germline CDR1 reads GTSNPN; CDR2 reads SVGIG (reference sequence). CDR3 length: 13 residues. The V gene lost 1 base and the J gene lost 5 bases, with 8 bases spanning the gap. Here the CDR3 DNA reads TGTGCCTGGAGTGGACAGGAGAATGAAAAACTGTTTTTT. As protein: CAWSGQENEKLFF.

The chain carries TRBV6-6 and TRBJ2-5; D gene unclear. Near its end, the DNA agrees better with TRBJ2-7, so the J call may be wrong. The germline V gene encodes CDR1 MNHNY and CDR2 SVGAGI (reference sequence). There are 13 residues in the CDR3. The DNA for the CDR3 is TGTGCCAGCAGTTGGCAAGACGGCTACGAGCAGTACTTC. The encoded protein is CASSWQDGYEQYF.

This chain joins TRBV20-1 and TRBJ2-7, with 9 bases fitting TRBD1. CDR1 DFQATT and CDR2 SNEGSKA come from the germline V gene (reference sequence). The CDR3 is 13 residues long. V lost 5 bases to trimming and J lost 4 bases; unmatched junction nucleotides: 6. CDR3 in amino acids: CSAFGTGLYEQYF. The CDR3 nucleotides are TGCAGTGCTTTTGGGACAGGGTTGTACGAGCAGTACTTC.

A note on this clonotype: In this CDR3 the conserved last residue, phenylalanine or tryptophan, is missing, so a read error is likely. The chain combines TRBV20-1 with TRBJ2-7, with D tentatively TRBD1 or TRBD2 (7 bases each). V dropped 3 bases and J dropped 1 base, with 22 bases sitting between them. This CDR3 region has 17 residues. The V gene's germline CDR1 is DFQATT and CDR2 SNEGSKA (reference sequence). The CDR3 DNA reads TGCAGTGCTAGGAAAGCGGGACAGCTATCCACTTCCTACGAGCAGTACTCC. This encodes CSARKAGQLSTSYEQYS.

This clonotype came up a few times. The chain combines TRBV28 with TRBJ2-6, with D possibly matching TRBD1 (6 bases). The CDR3 has 17 amino acids. CDR1 is MDHEN, CDR2 SYDVKM, per germline. Trimming removed 5 bases from V and 4 bases from J, with 18 bases in between. CDR3 sequence (DNA): TGTGCCAGCAGTAACTCCCAGGGGCTTCCGGGGGCCAACGTCCTGACTTTC. Residues: CASSNSQGLPGANVLTF. Full variable domain (outside the CDR3, taken from reference TRBV28 and TRBJ2-6): DVKVTQSSRYLVKRTGEKVFLECVQDMDHENMFWYRQDPGLGLRLIYFSYDVKMKEKGDIPEGYSVSREKKERFSLILESASTNQTSMYLCASSNSQGLPGANVLTFGAGSRLTVL.

The V gene is TRBV6-2 or TRBV6-3, the J gene TRBJ2-5; D is unclear. The V gene lost 10 bases and the J gene lost 5 bases, with 14 bases spanning the gap. Germline-derived CDR1 and CDR2 are MNHEY and SVGEGT. This CDR3 comprises 12 residues. The CDR3 bases are TGTGCCACTGATAATGGGTGGGAGACCCAGTACTTC. The encoded protein is CATDNGWETQYF.

Ten or more counts support this clonotype. The chain is built from TRBV7-8 and TRBJ1-4; D remains ambiguous. Germline loops: CDR1 SGHVS, CDR2 FQNEAQ. The germline V and J ends were trimmed by 1 base and 8 bases, with 5 bases remaining between them. The CDR3 is 12 amino acids. The CDR3 loop is CASSLGREKLFF. As DNA, the CDR3 is TGTGCCAGCAGCTTAGGGAGAGAAAAACTGTTTTTT.

This clonotype was counted at least ten times. The chain has TRBV12-3 or TRBV12-4 and TRBJ2-7; D might be TRBD2 (6 bases). V dropped 3 bases and J dropped 6 bases, with 9 bases sitting between them. This CDR3 has 12 residues. Here the CDR3 reads CASSFLGGEQYF. The CDR3 region has the DNA TGTGCCAGCAGTTTTTTGGGGGGCGAGCAGTACTTC.

The table lists this clonotype with a few counts. V and J are TRBV27 and TRBJ1-1; D not certain. V was trimmed by 6 bases and J by 7 bases, leaving 15 bases between them. Germline CDR1 and CDR2: MNHEY and SMNVEV (reference sequence). The CDR3 contains 13 residues. CDR3: CASSAGWQSEAFF. The CDR3 bases are TGTGCCAGCAGCGCGGGTTGGCAAAGTGAAGCTTTCTTT.

This clonotype was counted between two and nine times. The chain employs TRBV6-1 and TRBJ1-5; TRBD1 matches at 9 bases. The CDR3 totals 18 residues. With V trimmed by 6 bases and J by 1 base, 13 bases remained unmatched. CDR1 MNHNS and CDR2 SASEGT come from the germline V gene. The CDR3 protein is CASSRAGTGTLSNQPQHF. DNA of the CDR3: TGTGCCAGCAGCCGCGCCGGGACAGGGACCTTAAGCAATCAGCCCCAGCATTTT.

This clonotype was detected only a few times. The chain is built from TRBV29-1 and TRBJ2-5; no clear D. The ends were cut back, 1 base at V and 4 bases at J, with 13 bases in the middle. The germline gives CDR1 SQVTM, CDR2 ANQGSEA. This CDR3 contains 14 residues. CDR3 sequence: CSVEGRRRRETQYF. Written as DNA, the CDR3 is TGCAGCGTTGAAGGGCGTCGGCGACGAGAGACCCAGTACTTC.

The chain couples TRBV12-3 or TRBV12-4 to TRBJ2-7; a weak D match, TRBD1 (5 bases). The CDR3 length is 16 residues. Trimming cost V 2 bases and J 1 base, with 15 bases left between them. CDR3 protein: CASSLNSWGSSYEQYF. The CDR3, as DNA: TGTGCCAGCAGTTTAAATTCGTGGGGCTCATCCTACGAGCAGTACTTC.

This clonotype turned up a few times. The chain has TRBV29-1 and TRBJ2-3; 7 bases agree with TRBD2. Germline lookup yields CDR1 SQVTM and CDR2 ANQGSEA. The CDR3 is 14 amino acids. V lost 3 bases to trimming and J lost 5 bases; unmatched junction nucleotides: 8. The CDR3 region has the DNA TGCAGCGTTGAGAGGGGAGGGGTCGGAGATACGCAGTATTTT. Its protein product is CSVERGGVGDTQYF.

The J gene is TRBJ1-2, the V gene TRBV12-3 or TRBV12-4; 11 bases line up with TRBD1. The J segment lost 13 bases and the V segment lost 5 bases, leaving 9 bases of the junction unmatched. The CDR3 length is 13 residues. The CDR3 loop is CASSHGTGGASTF. CDR3 nucleotides: TGTGCCAGCAGTCATGGGACAGGGGGGGCATCCACCTTC.

A few counts support this clonotype. The chain has TRBV5-1 and TRBJ2-7; TRBD1 is a possible D gene (5 bases). The germline V gene encodes CDR1 SGHRS and CDR2 YFSETQ. The CDR3 is made up of 15 amino acids. Trimming took off 0 bases at V and 0 bases at J, with 10 bases between the two ends. The CDR3, as DNA: TGCGCCAGCAGCTTGGGGGCGACAGTCTCCTACGAGCAGTACTTC. Its translation: CASSLGATVSYEQYF.

The chain is built from TRBV7-9 and TRBJ2-5; D perhaps matches TRBD2 (5 bases). This CDR3 spans 19 amino acids. The V gene's germline CDR1 is SEHNR and CDR2 FQNEAQ (reference sequence). V dropped 0 bases and J dropped 4 bases, with 24 bases sitting between them. As DNA, the CDR3 is TGTGCCAGCAGCTTAGCACCACAACCAATTCGGGGTAGTGGAGAGACCCAGTACTTC. This encodes CASSLAPQPIRGSGETQYF.

This clonotype was counted a few times. The chain is built from TRBV12-3 or TRBV12-4 and TRBJ2-2; D remains unclear. V was cut by 2 bases and J by 3 bases, with 10 bases left in between. The CDR3 totals 15 residues. Written as DNA, the CDR3 is TGTGCCAGCAGTTTAAAGGGTATAGACACCGGGGAGCTGTTTTTT. This encodes CASSLKGIDTGELFF.

The chain recombines TRBV3-1 with TRBJ1-5, with 8 bases that match TRBD1. From germline, CDR1 is LGHDT and CDR2 YNNKEL (reference sequence). The CDR3 is 14 amino acids. V was pared by 1 base and J by 8 bases, with 4 bases of the junction left unmatched. CDR3 bases: TGTGCCAGCAGCCAAGGGCCAGGGGGCAAGCCCCAGCATTTT. It specifies CASSQGPGGKPQHF.

This clonotype was seen only a few times. This chain links TRBV7-9 with TRBJ1-3; a weak D match, TRBD1 (5 bases). This CDR3 contains 16 residues. Germline CDR1 SEHNR, CDR2 FQNEAQ (reference sequence). V was trimmed by 4 bases and J by 0 bases, leaving 13 bases between them. CDR3 DNA: TGTGCCAGCAGCTCCCGGGACGGCGGCTCTGGAAACACCATATATTTT. As protein: CASSSRDGGSGNTIYF.

The CDR3 DNA follows: TGTGCCAGCAGCAAAAGGTCTCGGACACGACCCCTGAGTTCCTACAATGAGCAGTTCTTC. It encodes CASSKRSRTRPLSSYNEQFF. V is TRBV21-1 and J is TRBJ2-1; the D call in the table, TRBD1, was not verified against the DNA. TRBV21-1 is a pseudogene locus. The CDR3 sequence is 20 residues long.